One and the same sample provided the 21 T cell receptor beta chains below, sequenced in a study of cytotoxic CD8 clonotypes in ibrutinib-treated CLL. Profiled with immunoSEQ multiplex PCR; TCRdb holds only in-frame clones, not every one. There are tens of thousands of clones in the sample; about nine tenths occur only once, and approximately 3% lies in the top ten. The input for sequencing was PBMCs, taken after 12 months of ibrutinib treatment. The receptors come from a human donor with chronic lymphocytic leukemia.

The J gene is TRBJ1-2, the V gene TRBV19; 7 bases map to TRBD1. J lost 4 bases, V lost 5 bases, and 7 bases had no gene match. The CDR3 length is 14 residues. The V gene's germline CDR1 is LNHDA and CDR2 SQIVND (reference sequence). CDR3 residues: CASSLGDRIYGYTF. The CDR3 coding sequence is TGTGCCAGTAGTCTGGGGGACAGAATCTATGGCTACACCTTC. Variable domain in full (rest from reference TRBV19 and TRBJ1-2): DGGITQSPKYLFRKEGQNVTLSCEQNLNHDAMYWYRQDPGQGLRLIYYSQIVNDFQKGDIAEGYSVSREKKESFPLTVTSAQKNPTAFYLCASSLGDRIYGYTFGSGTRLTVV.

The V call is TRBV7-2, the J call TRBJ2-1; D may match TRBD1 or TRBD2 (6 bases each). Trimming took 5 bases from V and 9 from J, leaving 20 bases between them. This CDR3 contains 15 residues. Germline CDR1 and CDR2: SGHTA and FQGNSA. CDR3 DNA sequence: TGTGCCAGCAGCCAGATAGGGGGACTGGACCGTGAGCAGTTCTTC. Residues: CASSQIGGLDREQFF. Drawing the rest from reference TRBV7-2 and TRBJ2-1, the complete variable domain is GAGVSQSPSNKVTEKGKDVELRCDPISGHTALYWYRQSLGQGLEFLIYFQGNSAPDKSGLPSDRFSAERTGGSVSTLTIQRTQQEDSAVYLCASSQIGGLDREQFFGPGTRLTVL.

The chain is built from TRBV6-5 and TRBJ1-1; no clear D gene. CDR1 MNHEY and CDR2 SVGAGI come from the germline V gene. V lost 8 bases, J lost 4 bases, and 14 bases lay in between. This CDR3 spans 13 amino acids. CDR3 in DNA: TGTGCCAGCTATTGGGCGCGGCGCACTGAAGCTTTCTTT. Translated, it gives CASYWARRTEAFF.

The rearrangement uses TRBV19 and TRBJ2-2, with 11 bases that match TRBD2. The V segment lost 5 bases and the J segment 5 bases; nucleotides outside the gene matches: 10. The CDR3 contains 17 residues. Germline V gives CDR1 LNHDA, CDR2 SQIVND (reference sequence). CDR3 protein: CASSRKLAGEFTGELFF. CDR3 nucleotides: TGTGCCAGTAGTCGAAAACTAGCGGGAGAATTTACCGGGGAGCTGTTTTTT.

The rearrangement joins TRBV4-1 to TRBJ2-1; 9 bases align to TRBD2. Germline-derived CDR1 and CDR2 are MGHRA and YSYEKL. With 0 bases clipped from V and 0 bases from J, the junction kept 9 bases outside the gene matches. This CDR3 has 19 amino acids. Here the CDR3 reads CASSQDSSGVFSSYNEQFF. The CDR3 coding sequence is TGCGCCAGCAGCCAAGACTCTAGCGGGGTTTTCAGCTCCTACAATGAGCAGTTCTTC.

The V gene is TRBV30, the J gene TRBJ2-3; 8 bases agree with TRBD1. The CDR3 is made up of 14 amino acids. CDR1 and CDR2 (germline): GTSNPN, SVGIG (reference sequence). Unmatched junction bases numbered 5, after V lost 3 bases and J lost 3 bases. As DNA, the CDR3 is TGTGCCTGGAGGAGCAGGGGGCGTACAGATACGCAGTATTTT. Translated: CAWRSRGRTDTQYF.

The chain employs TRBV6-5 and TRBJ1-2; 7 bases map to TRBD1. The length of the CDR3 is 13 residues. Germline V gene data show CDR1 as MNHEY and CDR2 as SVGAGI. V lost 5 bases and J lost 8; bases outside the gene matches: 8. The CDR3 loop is CASSQGGAVGYTF. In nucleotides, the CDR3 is TGTGCCAGCAGTCAGGGGGGCGCGGTAGGCTACACCTTC.

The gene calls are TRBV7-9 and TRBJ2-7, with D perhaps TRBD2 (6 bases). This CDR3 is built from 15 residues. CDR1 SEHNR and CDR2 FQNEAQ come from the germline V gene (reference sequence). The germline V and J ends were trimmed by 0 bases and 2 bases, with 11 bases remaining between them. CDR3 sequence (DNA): TGTGCCAGCAGCTTAGCGGAGGGCATGGCCTACGAGCAGTACTTC. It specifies CASSLAEGMAYEQYF.

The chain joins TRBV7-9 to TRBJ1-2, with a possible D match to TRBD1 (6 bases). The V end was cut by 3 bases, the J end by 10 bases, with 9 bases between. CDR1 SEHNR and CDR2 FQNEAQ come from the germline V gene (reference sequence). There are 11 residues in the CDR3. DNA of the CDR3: TGTGCCAGCAGCTTTTCAGGGGACTACACCTTC. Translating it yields CASSFSGDYTF.

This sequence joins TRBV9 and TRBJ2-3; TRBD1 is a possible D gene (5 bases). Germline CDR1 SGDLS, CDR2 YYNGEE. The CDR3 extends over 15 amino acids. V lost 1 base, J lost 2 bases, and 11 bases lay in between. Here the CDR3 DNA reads TGTGCCAGCAGCGTATTAGCAGGGTCCACAGATACGCAGTATTTT. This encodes CASSVLAGSTDTQYF.

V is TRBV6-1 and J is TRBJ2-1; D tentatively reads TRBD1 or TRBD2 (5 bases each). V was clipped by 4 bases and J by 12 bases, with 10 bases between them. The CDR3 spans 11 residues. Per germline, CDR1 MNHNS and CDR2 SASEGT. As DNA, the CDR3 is TGTGCCAGCAGTGGGGTGGGGGTGCAGTTCTTC. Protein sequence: CASSGVGVQFF.

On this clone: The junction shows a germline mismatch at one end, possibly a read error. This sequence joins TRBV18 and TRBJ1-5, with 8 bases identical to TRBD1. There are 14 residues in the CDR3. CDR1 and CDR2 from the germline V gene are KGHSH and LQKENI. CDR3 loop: CASSPQGGTQPQHF. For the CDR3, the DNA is TGTGCCAGCTCTCCACAGGGGGGAACCCAGCCCCAGCATTTT.

CDR3 in amino acids: CASSNRRGTGEQFF. CDR3 sequence (DNA): TGTGCCAGCAGCAACCGACGGGGAACGGGTGAGCAGTTCTTC. The chain combines TRBV9 with TRBJ2-1, with D perhaps matching TRBD2 (5 bases). V was clipped by 4 bases and J by 9 bases, with 17 bases between them. The germline V gene has CDR1 SGDLS and CDR2 YYNGEE. The CDR3 has 14 amino acids.

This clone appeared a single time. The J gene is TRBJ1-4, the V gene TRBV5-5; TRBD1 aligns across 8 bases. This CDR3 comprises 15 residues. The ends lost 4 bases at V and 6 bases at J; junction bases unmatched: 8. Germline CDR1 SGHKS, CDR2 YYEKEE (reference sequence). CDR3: CASSPQGANDEKLFF. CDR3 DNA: TGTGCCAGCAGCCCTCAGGGGGCAAACGATGAAAAACTGTTTTTT.

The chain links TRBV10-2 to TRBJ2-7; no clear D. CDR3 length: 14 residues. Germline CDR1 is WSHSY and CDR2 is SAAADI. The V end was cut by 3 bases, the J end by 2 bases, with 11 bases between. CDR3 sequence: CASSEARRTYEQYF. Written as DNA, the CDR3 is TGCGCCAGCAGTGAAGCCCGGAGAACCTACGAGCAGTACTTC.

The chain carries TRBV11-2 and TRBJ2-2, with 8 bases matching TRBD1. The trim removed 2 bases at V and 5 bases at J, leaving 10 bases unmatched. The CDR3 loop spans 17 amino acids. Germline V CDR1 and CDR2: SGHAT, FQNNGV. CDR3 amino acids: CASSLSPQGARTGELFF. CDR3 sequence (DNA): TGTGCCAGCAGCTTATCCCCCCAGGGGGCGAGGACCGGGGAGCTGTTTTTT.

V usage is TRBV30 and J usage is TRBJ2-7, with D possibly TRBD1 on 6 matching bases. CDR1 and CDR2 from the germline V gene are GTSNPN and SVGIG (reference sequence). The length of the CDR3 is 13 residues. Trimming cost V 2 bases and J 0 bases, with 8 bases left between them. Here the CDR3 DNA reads TGTGCCTGGAGTCTGGACAGCTCCTACGAGCAGTACTTC. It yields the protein CAWSLDSSYEQYF.

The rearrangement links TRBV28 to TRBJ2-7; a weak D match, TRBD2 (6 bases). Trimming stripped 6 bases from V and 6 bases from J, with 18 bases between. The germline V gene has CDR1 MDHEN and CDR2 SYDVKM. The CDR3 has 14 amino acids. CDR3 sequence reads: CASRGGDDWGEQYF. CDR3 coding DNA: TGTGCCAGCAGGGGGGGTGATGACTGGGGCGAGCAGTACTTC.

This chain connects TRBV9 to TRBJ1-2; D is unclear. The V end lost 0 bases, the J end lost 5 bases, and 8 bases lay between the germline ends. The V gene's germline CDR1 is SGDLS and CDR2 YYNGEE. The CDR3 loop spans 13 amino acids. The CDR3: CASSVGQKYGYTF. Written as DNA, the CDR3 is TGTGCCAGCAGCGTAGGGCAAAAGTATGGCTACACCTTC.

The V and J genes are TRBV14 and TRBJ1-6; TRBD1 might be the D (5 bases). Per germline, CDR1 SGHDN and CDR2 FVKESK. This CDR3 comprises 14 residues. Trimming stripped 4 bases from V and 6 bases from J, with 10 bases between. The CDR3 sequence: CASSRGFGNSPLHF. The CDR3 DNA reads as TGTGCCAGCAGCCGGGGGTTCGGTAATTCACCCCTCCACTTT.

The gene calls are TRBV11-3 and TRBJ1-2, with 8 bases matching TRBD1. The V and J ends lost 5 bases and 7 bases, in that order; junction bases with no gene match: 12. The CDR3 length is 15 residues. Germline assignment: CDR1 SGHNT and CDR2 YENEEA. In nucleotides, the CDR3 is TGTGCCAGCAGCCGCGGGACAGGTGAAGGGAGTGGCTACACCTTC. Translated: CASSRGTGEGSGYTF.